The following is a T cell receptor beta chain sequence with its context. This sample is drawn from a study of blood T cells in healthy people across ages. The CDR3 length is 16 residues. Germline V gene lookup returns CDR1 SGHRS and CDR2 YFSETQ. Germline trimming cut 0 bases from V and 2 bases from J; bases unmatched to any gene: 3. Together with a sample-barcoded 5' primer, a J-beta primer mix was included in a second PCR lasting about 7 to 12 cycles. A single record per CDR3 protein comes from TCRdb applying MiXCR to the 5' RACE reads. The sample includes fewer than 900,000 distinct CDR3 sequences, 43% of them seen just once.

The sequencing sample was made of blood. This receptor was obtained from a woman aged 55-70 years in good health. The rearrangement links TRBV5-1 to TRBJ2-7; TRBD2 agrees at 12 bases. DNA of the CDR3: TGCGCCAGCAGCTTGGATGGACTAGCGGGACCCTACGAGCAGTACTTC. The encoded protein is CASSLDGLAGPYEQYF.